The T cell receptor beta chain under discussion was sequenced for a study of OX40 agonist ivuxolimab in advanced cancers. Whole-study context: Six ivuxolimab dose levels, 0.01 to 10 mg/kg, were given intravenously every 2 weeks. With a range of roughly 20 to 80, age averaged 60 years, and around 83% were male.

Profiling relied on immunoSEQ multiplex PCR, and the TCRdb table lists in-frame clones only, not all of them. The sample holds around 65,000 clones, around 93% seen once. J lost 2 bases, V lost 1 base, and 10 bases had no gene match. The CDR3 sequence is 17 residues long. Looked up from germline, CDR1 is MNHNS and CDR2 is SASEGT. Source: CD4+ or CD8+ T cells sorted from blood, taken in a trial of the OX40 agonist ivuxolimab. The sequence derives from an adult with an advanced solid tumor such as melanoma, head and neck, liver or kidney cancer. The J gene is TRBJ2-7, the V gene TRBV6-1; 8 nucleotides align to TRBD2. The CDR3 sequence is CASSEERGIWAPYEQYF. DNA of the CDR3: TGTGCCAGCAGTGAAGAGCGGGGGATCTGGGCCCCCTACGAGCAGTACTTC.